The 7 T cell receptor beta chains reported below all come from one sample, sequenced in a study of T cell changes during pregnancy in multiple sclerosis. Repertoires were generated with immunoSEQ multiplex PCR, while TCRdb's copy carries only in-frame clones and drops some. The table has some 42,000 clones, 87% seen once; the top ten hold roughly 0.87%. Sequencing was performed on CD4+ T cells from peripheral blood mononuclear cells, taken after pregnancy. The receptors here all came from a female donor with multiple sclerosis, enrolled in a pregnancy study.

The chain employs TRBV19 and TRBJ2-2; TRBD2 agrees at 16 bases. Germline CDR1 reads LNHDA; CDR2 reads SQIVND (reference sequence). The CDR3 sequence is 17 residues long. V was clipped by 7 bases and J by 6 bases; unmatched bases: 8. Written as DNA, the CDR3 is TGTGCCAGTATACCCGGGACTAGCGGGGGGGCGGCCGGGGAGCTGTTTTTT. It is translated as CASIPGTSGGAAGELFF.

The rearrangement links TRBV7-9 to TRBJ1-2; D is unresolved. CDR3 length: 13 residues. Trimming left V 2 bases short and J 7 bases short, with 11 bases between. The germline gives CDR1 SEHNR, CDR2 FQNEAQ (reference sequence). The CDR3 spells CASSLISGGGYTF. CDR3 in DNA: TGTGCCAGCAGCTTAATTTCAGGAGGTGGCTACACCTTC.

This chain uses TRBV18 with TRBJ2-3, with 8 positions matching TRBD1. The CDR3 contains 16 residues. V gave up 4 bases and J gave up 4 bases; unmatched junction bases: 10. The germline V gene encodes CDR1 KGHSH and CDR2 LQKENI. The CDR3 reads CASSLPGQVGADTQYF. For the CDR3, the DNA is TGTGCCAGCTCACTGCCGGGACAGGTAGGAGCAGATACGCAGTATTTT.

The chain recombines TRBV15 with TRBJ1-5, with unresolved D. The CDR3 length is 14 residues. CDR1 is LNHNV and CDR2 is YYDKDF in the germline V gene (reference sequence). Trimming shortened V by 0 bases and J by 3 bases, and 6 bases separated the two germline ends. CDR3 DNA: TGTGCCACCAGCAGAGATGAGATCAATCAGCCCCAGCATTTT. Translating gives CATSRDEINQPQHF.

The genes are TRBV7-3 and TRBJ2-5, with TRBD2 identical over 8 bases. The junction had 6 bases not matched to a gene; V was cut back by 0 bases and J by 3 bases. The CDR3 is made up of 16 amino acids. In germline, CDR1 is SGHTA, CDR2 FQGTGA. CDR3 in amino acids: CASSLTGLVEKETQYF. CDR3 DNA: TGTGCCAGCAGCTTAACGGGACTAGTGGAAAAAGAGACCCAGTACTTC.

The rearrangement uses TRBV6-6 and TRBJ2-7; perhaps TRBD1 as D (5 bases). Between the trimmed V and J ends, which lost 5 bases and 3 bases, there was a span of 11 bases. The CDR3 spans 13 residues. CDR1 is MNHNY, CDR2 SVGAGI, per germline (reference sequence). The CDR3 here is CASSPTGYYEQYF. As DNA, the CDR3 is TGTGCCAGCAGTCCAACAGGTTACTACGAGCAGTACTTC.

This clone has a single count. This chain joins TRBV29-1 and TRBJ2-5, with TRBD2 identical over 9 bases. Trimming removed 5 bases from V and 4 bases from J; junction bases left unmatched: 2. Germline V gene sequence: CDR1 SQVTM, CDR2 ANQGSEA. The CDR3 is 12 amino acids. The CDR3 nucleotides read TGCAGCGTTAGCGGGGGGTCAGAGACCCAGTACTTC. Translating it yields CSVSGGSETQYF.